The source of this T cell receptor beta chain is a study of T-cell memory formation after mild COVID-19. 5'RACE primed from the constant segment yielded TCR alpha and TCR beta cDNA libraries bearing sample barcodes and UMIs. TCRdb re-analysed the 5' RACE reads in MiXCR, keeping a single row per CDR3 protein. The sample lists 250,000 to 400,000 distinct CDR3 sequences; over 11% were seen once. From germline, CDR1 is LGHNA and CDR2 YSLEER. The CDR3 loop spans 16 amino acids. Trimming cost V 4 bases and J 2 bases; bases outside gene matches: 9. Study-level points and caveats: Clones that shrank (day 15 to 85) were balanced CD4/CD8, whereas later expanders leaned CD4+.

This clonotype was detected only a few times. Its cognate antigen is unknown. The receptor was isolated from a man aged 18 to 30 who had mild COVID-19 (a few samples of this study predate the infection). Cell type and time point are not known. Sample: PBMCs or a T cell subset sorted from them (not recorded which). V usage is TRBV4-3 and J usage is TRBJ2-3; 7 nucleotides match TRBD1. The DNA for the CDR3 is TGCGCCAGCAGCCCTGGGACAGAGCGTTCCACAGATACGCAGTATTTT. It is translated as CASSPGTERSTDTQYF.